This T cell receptor beta chain is from a study of shared clonotypes between healthy human individuals. Splitting of CD4+ cells produced CD45RA+ naive and CD45RA-negative memory subsets. Remarks on this clone: Its specificity is not known.

General observations from the study: The study found about 5% of naive CD4 clonotypes shared across several donors.

This was a deep-level run. Per the original data handling: ImmunoSEQ gave junction-only sequences without quality scores, so filtering differed. Produced via immunoSEQ multiplex PCR; TCRdb's table is partial and in-frame only. The V and J calls and clone size come from that table; D and trimming were worked out from the DNA. The table lists 2 million to 2.5 million clones, 85% to 95% of them singletons. CDR1 and CDR2 from the germline V gene are LNHDA and SQIVND (reference sequence). This CDR3 is built from 12 residues. Trimming pared 8 bases from V and 4 bases from J, leaving 12 bases between. Material: naive CD4+ T cells from PBMCs. The subset denotes: CD45RA+ positively selected. This receptor was obtained from a man aged 18-30 years in good health. Some clones in this sample may be carry-over from other donors' samples. The chain recombines TRBV19 with TRBJ2-7; tentatively, D is TRBD1 (5 bases). The CDR3 nucleotides are TGTGCCAGTCCAGGGTGTCGTTACGAGCAGTACTTC. Translating gives CASPGCRYEQYF.